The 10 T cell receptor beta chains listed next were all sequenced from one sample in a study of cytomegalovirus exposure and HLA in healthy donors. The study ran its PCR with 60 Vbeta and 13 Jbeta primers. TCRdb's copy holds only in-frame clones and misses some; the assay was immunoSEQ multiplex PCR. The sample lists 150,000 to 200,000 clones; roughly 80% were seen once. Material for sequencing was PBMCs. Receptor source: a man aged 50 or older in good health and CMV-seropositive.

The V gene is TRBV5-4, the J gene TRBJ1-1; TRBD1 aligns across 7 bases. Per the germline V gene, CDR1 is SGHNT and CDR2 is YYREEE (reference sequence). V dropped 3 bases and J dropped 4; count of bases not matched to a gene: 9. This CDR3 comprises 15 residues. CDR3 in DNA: TGTGCCAGCAGCTCCCGACAGGGTAGAGGCACTGAAGCTTTCTTT. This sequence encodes CASSSRQGRGTEAFF.

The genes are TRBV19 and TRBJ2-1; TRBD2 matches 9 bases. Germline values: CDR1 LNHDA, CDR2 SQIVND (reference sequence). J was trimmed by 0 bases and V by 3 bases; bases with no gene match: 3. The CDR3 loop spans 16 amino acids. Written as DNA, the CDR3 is TGTGCCAGTAGTATCCGGGGACTAGCCTCCTACAATGAGCAGTTCTTC. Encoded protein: CASSIRGLASYNEQFF.

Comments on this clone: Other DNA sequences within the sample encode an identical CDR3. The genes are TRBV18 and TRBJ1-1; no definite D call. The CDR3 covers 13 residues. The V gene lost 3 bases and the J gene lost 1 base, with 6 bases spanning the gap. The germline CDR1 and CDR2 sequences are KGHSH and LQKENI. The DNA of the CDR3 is TGTGCCAGCTCACCCGCCGGGAACACTGAAGCTTTCTTT. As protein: CASSPAGNTEAFF.

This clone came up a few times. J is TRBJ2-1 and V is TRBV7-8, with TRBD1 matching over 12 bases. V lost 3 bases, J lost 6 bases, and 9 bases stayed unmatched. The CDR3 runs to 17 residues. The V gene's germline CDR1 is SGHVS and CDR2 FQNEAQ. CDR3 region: CASSLGTGGLRTNEQFF. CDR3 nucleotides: TGTGCCAGCAGCTTGGGGACAGGGGGCCTTCGGACCAATGAGCAGTTCTTC.

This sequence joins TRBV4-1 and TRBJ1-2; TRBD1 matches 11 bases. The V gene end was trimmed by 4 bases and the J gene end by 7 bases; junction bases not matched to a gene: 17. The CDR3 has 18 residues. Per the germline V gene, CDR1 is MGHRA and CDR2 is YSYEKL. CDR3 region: CASSRLRDGTGGRSGYTF. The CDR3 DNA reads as TGCGCCAGCAGCCGACTTAGGGACGGGACAGGGGGAAGGAGTGGCTACACCTTC.

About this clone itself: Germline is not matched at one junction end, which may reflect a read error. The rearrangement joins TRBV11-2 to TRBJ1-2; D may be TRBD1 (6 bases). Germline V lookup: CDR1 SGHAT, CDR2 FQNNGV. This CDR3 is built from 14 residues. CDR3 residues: CASRGAGAIGGCTF. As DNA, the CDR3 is TGTGCCAGCAGAGGGGCAGGGGCAATAGGCGGCTGCACCTTC.

CDR3 DNA sequence: TGTGCCAGCTCACACCCGGGACGGGGGGATCACGAGCAGTACTTC. It translates to CASSHPGRGDHEQYF. The chain has TRBV18 and TRBJ2-7, with TRBD2 matching 7 bases. The CDR3 has 15 amino acids. After removal of 4 bases from V and 5 bases from J, the junction contained 11 bases not matched to a gene. CDR1 and CDR2 from the germline V gene are KGHSH and LQKENI.

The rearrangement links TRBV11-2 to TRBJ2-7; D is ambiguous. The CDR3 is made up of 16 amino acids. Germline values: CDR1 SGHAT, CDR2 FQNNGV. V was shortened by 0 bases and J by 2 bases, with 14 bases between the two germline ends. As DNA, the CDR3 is TGTGCCAGCAGCTTAGACCTTCGGCAGGCTCCCTACGAGCAGTACTTC. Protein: CASSLDLRQAPYEQYF.

In DNA form, the CDR3 reads TGTGCCTGGAGTGCTACAGTCAATCAGCCCCAGCATTTT. This gives the protein CAWSATVNQPQHF. The rearrangement uses TRBV30 and TRBJ1-5, with D hard to call. This CDR3 is 13 amino acids long. CDR1 and CDR2 (germline): GTSNPN, SVGIG (reference sequence). Deletions cut 1 base from V and 3 bases from J, with 7 bases between.

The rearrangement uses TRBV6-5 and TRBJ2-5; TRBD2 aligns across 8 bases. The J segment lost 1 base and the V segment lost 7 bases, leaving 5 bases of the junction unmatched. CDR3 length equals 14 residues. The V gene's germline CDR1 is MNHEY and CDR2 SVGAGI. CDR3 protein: CASMRGATQETQYF. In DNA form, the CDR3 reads TGTGCCAGCATGCGGGGGGCTACCCAAGAGACCCAGTACTTC.